In its sample, the clone carrying this TCR beta chain was seen once. Its specificity is unknown. An end of the junction does not agree with germline; a read error may underlie this. Looked up from germline, CDR1 is SGHRS and CDR2 is YFSETQ. The CDR3 is made up of 16 amino acids. The data belong to a study of blood T cells in healthy people across ages. Broader study findings: A roughly linear age-dependent decrease characterized TCR beta diversity per million T cells. A strong correlation was seen between TCR beta diversity and naive T cell percentage.

Next came a second PCR, run for roughly 6 to 11 cycles, which used a sample-barcoded 5' primer along with a J-beta primer mix. One entry per CDR3 protein results from TCRdb running MiXCR on the 5' RACE reads. This table has 1.5 million to 2 million distinct CDR3 sequences, about 31% appearing once. PBMCs numbering at least 6.5 million were isolated per sample. V usage is TRBV5-1 and J usage is TRBJ1-1; D may be TRBD1 (6 bases). This sequence was found in a woman in her twenties or thirties in good health. Specimen: blood. The CDR3 spells CASSLPGGRGNTGAFF. CDR3 bases: TGCGCCAGCAGCTTGCCAGGCGGGAGGGGGAACACTGGAGCTTTCTTT.